These 22 T cell receptor beta chains share one sample of origin, sequenced in a study of blood T cell repertoires in COVID-19. The data were produced by immunoSEQ multiplex PCR, yet TCRdb's version contains in-frame clones alone and is incomplete. The table shows tens of thousands of clones, with about 89% occurring only once. Material for sequencing was peripheral blood. These receptors came from a man in his 60s with COVID-19, enrolled during active disease.

The chain has TRBV4-1 and TRBJ2-2, with a weak D call TRBD1 (5 bases). V lost 3 bases, J lost 3 bases, and 8 bases lay in between. The CDR3 covers 14 residues. Germline assignment: CDR1 MGHRA and CDR2 YSYEKL. CDR3 amino acids: CASSQGLYTGELFF. CDR3 bases: TGCGCCAGCAGCCAGGGGCTCTACACCGGGGAGCTGTTTTTT.

V gene TRBV19 combines with J gene TRBJ1-2, with TRBD1 matching over 11 bases. This CDR3 contains 14 residues. V gave up 7 bases and J gave up 8 bases; unmatched junction bases: 9. Germline V gene data show CDR1 as LNHDA and CDR2 as SQIVND (reference sequence). In nucleotides, the CDR3 is TGTGCCAGTACCTGGGGGCGGACAGGGGGCGGCTACACCTTC. As protein: CASTWGRTGGGYTF.

The V and J genes are TRBV6-5 and TRBJ1-5; 8 bases map to TRBD1. CDR1 and CDR2 (germline): MNHEY, SVGAGI. The CDR3 has 14 residues. Trimming removed 4 bases from V and 7 bases from J; junction bases left unmatched: 6. CDR3 sequence: CASSLGQDWQPQHF. CDR3 coding DNA: TGTGCCAGCAGTTTGGGACAGGATTGGCAGCCCCAGCATTTT.

The chain has TRBV29-1 and TRBJ2-7, with 9 positions matching TRBD1. With V trimmed by 3 bases and J by 2 bases, 8 bases remained unmatched. The CDR3 covers 15 residues. CDR1 is SQVTM and CDR2 is ANQGSEA in the germline V gene. The CDR3 region is CSVELQGASPYEQYF. The CDR3 bases are TGCAGCGTTGAGTTACAGGGGGCATCCCCCTACGAGCAGTACTTC.

The genes are TRBV7-8 and TRBJ1-6; 7 bases are shared with TRBD1. Germline CDR1 SGHVS, CDR2 FQNEAQ. The V gene end was trimmed by 0 bases and the J gene end by 4 bases; junction bases not matched to a gene: 6. CDR3 length: 17 amino acids. The CDR3 region is CASSLALGGSYNSPLHF. CDR3 DNA sequence: TGTGCCAGCAGCTTAGCGCTAGGGGGCTCTTATAATTCACCCCTCCACTTT.

The chain combines TRBV24-1 with TRBJ2-5, with D perhaps matching TRBD1 (6 bases). V was cut by 0 bases and J by 1 base, with 8 bases left in between. From germline, CDR1 is KGHDR and CDR2 SFDVKD. The CDR3 contains 15 residues. The CDR3 sequence is CATSDLGRGQETQYF. DNA of the CDR3: TGTGCCACCAGTGATTTGGGCAGGGGCCAAGAGACCCAGTACTTC.

The chain links TRBV2 to TRBJ1-2; 8 nucleotides line up with TRBD1. The junction had 18 bases not matched to a gene; V was cut back by 3 bases and J by 6 bases. Germline CDR1 and CDR2: SNHLY and FYNNEI. This CDR3 region has 18 residues. In DNA form, the CDR3 reads TGTGCCAGCAGTGACATGGGGCCGACAGGGGCTGTCGGAAATGGCTACACCTTC. Translating gives CASSDMGPTGAVGNGYTF.

The chain uses TRBV5-1 and TRBJ2-1; 10 bases map to TRBD2. Germline CDR1 is SGHRS and CDR2 is YFSETQ. The CDR3 consists of 16 residues. V trimming: 0 bases; J trimming: 4 bases; junction bases outside the gene matches: 4. For the CDR3, the DNA is TGCGCCAGCAGCTTGGGGGAACTAGCGGGGTACAATGAGCAGTTCTTC. It yields the protein CASSLGELAGYNEQFF.

The chain recombines TRBV4-1 with TRBJ2-5; no reliable D call. Trimming left V 1 base short and J 5 bases short, with 11 bases between. The CDR3 consists of 14 residues. CDR1 is MGHRA and CDR2 is YSYEKL in the germline V gene. The CDR3 loop reads CASSQATVQETQYF. CDR3 DNA sequence: TGCGCCAGCAGCCAAGCAACCGTTCAGGAGACCCAGTACTTC.

The chain joins TRBV7-9 to TRBJ1-1; 9 nucleotides line up with TRBD1. Germline CDR1 SEHNR, CDR2 FQNEAQ (reference sequence). The CDR3 length is 15 residues. J lost 6 bases, V lost 1 base, and 6 bases had no gene match. CDR3: CASSLEGTGMAEAFF. The CDR3 bases are TGTGCCAGCAGCTTAGAAGGGACAGGGATGGCTGAAGCTTTCTTT.

The chain carries TRBV2 and TRBJ2-7, with 7 positions matching TRBD2. This CDR3 has 12 amino acids. Germline trimming cut 7 bases from V and 6 bases from J; bases unmatched to any gene: 6. CDR1 and CDR2 (germline): SNHLY, FYNNEI. CDR3 region: CASTPGEGEQYF. Written as DNA, the CDR3 is TGTGCCAGCACCCCGGGGGAGGGCGAGCAGTACTTC.

The chain joins TRBV4-1 to TRBJ2-5, with a tentative D call TRBD2 (6 bases). CDR3 length: 15 amino acids. Germline V gene sequence: CDR1 MGHRA, CDR2 YSYEKL. V lost 1 base, J lost 3 bases, and 12 bases lay in between. In DNA, the CDR3 is TGCGCCAGCAGCCAAGGACACTCGGGGGAAGAGACCCAGTACTTC. As protein: CASSQGHSGEETQYF.

In DNA, the CDR3 is TGTGCCAGCAGCTGGACTAGCGGGTCCTACGAGCAGTACTTC. It translates to CASSWTSGSYEQYF. The chain couples TRBV11-2 to TRBJ2-7; 11 positions agree with TRBD2. The CDR3 consists of 14 residues. With V trimmed by 4 bases and J by 1 base, 0 bases remained unmatched. Germline CDR1 SGHAT, CDR2 FQNNGV.

The chain recombines TRBV2 with TRBJ2-4; 11 bases match TRBD2. The V and J ends lost 6 bases and 1 base, in that order; junction bases with no gene match: 8. The CDR3 is 17 amino acids. In germline, CDR1 is SNHLY, CDR2 FYNNEI. The CDR3 loop reads CASSPGLAGFAKNIQYF. The CDR3, as DNA: TGTGCCAGCAGCCCCGGACTAGCGGGTTTTGCCAAAAACATTCAGTACTTC.

This clone was seen just once. V is TRBV6-2 or TRBV6-3 and J is TRBJ1-5, with a possible D match to TRBD1 (5 bases). CDR1 is MNHEY and CDR2 is SVGEGT in the germline V gene. With 5 bases removed from V and 3 bases from J, the gap between germline ends came to 11 bases. The CDR3 consists of 14 residues. CDR3: CASSARQFNQPQHF. The CDR3 DNA reads as TGTGCCAGCAGTGCCCGACAGTTCAATCAGCCCCAGCATTTT.

This chain uses TRBV7-6 with TRBJ2-2, with TRBD1 matching over 7 bases. The trim removed 10 bases at V and 7 bases at J, leaving 6 bases unmatched. Germline V gene sequence: CDR1 SGHVS, CDR2 FNYEAQ. The CDR3 loop spans 12 amino acids. The CDR3 loop is CAIKGGFGELFF. In DNA form, the CDR3 reads TGTGCCATTAAAGGGGGCTTCGGGGAGCTGTTTTTT.

The chain employs TRBV6-2 or TRBV6-3 and TRBJ2-3, with D possibly TRBD1 on 6 matching bases. The CDR3 totals 14 residues. Germline loops: CDR1 MNHEY, CDR2 SVGEGT. The V and J ends lost 7 bases and 4 bases respectively, with 15 bases between them. CDR3 bases: TGTGCCAGCAACCCAACAGGGTCCCCAGATACGCAGTATTTT. Translating gives CASNPTGSPDTQYF.

The gene calls are TRBV19 and TRBJ2-1, with 7 bases matching TRBD2. V lost 4 bases to trimming and J lost 5 bases; unmatched junction nucleotides: 11. This CDR3 is built from 16 residues. Germline V gives CDR1 LNHDA, CDR2 SQIVND (reference sequence). CDR3 in DNA: TGTGCCAGTAGTACCATCAGGGCGGGAGATGACAATGAGCAGTTCTTC. It encodes CASSTIRAGDDNEQFF. Combining the CDR3 with reference TRBV19 and TRBJ2-1 gives the whole variable domain DGGITQSPKYLFRKEGQNVTLSCEQNLNHDAMYWYRQDPGQGLRLIYYSQIVNDFQKGDIAEGYSVSREKKESFPLTVTSAQKNPTAFYLCASSTIRAGDDNEQFFGPGTRLTVL.

This clone is a singleton in its sample. The chain has TRBV30 and TRBJ2-3; a weak D match, TRBD2 (6 bases). The V gene lost 1 base and the J gene lost 5 bases, with 16 bases spanning the gap. The germline V gene has CDR1 GTSNPN and CDR2 SVGIG (reference sequence). This CDR3 has 15 amino acids. The CDR3 sequence is CAWSGGDTGRDTQYF. For the CDR3, the DNA is TGTGCCTGGAGTGGGGGAGATACCGGGAGAGATACGCAGTATTTT.

The V call is TRBV7-3, the J call TRBJ2-2; 9 bases map to TRBD1. The CDR3 length is 15 residues. The junction had 6 bases not matched to a gene; V was cut back by 5 bases and J by 5 bases. CDR1 is SGHTA and CDR2 is FQGTGA in the germline V gene. The CDR3 DNA reads TGTGCCAGCAGCGGGGAGGGACAGGGAACCGGGGAGCTGTTTTTT. Its protein is CASSGEGQGTGELFF.

The rearrangement uses TRBV7-9 and TRBJ2-7; possible D gene TRBD1, 6 bases. Germline CDR1 reads SEHNR; CDR2 reads FQNEAQ (reference sequence). The CDR3 runs to 15 residues. V lost 3 bases and J 2 bases, leaving 14 bases between the germline ends. CDR3 DNA: TGTGCCAGCAGCTTTCCTTCGGACAGAGCCTACGAGCAGTACTTC. Protein sequence: CASSFPSDRAYEQYF. Full variable domain (outside the CDR3, taken from reference TRBV7-9 and TRBJ2-7): DTGVSQNPRHKITKRGQNVTFRCDPISEHNRLYWYRQTLGQGPEFLTYFQNEAQLEKSRLLSDRFSAERPKGSFSTLEIQRTEQGDSAMYLCASSFPSDRAYEQYFGPGTRLTVT.

Written as DNA, the CDR3 is TGTGCCATCTCAGAAGGGGAAGAGACCCAGTACTTC. Translating gives CAISEGEETQYF. This rearrangement joins TRBV10-3 to TRBJ2-5; D is possibly TRBD1 (5 bases). V dropped 8 bases and J dropped 3 bases, with 10 bases sitting between them. The CDR3 is 12 amino acids. Per the germline V gene, CDR1 is ENHRY and CDR2 is SYGVKD.